This T cell receptor beta chain was documented in a study of technical replicates of blood from a few donors. Sequencing was performed with immunoSEQ multiplex PCR; in TCRdb, only in-frame clones are kept and a portion is missing. The data show roughly 60,000 clones, roughly 94% seen once. Germline assignment: CDR1 SEHNR and CDR2 FQNEAQ (reference sequence). Trimming removed 8 bases at V and 0 bases at J, with 14 bases between. This CDR3 has 16 amino acids. This TCR came from a human donor in good health. Some clones in this sample may be carry-over from other donors' samples. The chain recombines TRBV7-9 with TRBJ1-6, with D unclear. The specimen sequenced was PBMCs. DNA for the CDR3: TGTGCCAGCGGGGAGGGCCCGAGCTCCTATAATTCACCCCTCCACTTT. It translates to CASGEGPSSYNSPLHF.